This T cell receptor beta chain originates from a study of T cell changes during pregnancy in multiple sclerosis. Germline V lookup: CDR1 SGHVS, CDR2 FQNEAQ. The CDR3 is 16 residues long. Trimming removed 4 bases from V and 5 bases from J; junction bases left unmatched: 7. Produced via immunoSEQ multiplex PCR; TCRdb's table is partial and in-frame only. The sample lists about 36,000 clones, roughly nine tenths occurring once. The TCR originated in a female donor in good health, enrolled as a control in a pregnancy study. Sequences were derived from CD4+ T cells from peripheral blood mononuclear cells, sampled in the second trimester of pregnancy. This chain links TRBV7-8 with TRBJ2-1; 11 nucleotides agree with TRBD2. The CDR3 DNA sequence: TGTGCCAGCAGCTACTCGGGACTAGCGGCAAACAATGAGCAGTTCTTC. Translation: CASSYSGLAANNEQFF.